The 30 T cell receptor beta chains below come from one sample, sequenced in a study of blood T cell repertoires in COVID-19. Sequencing used immunoSEQ multiplex PCR; TCRdb keeps in-frame clones, though not all of them. The sample consists of 140,000 or so clones, 80% of them appearing once. Sequencing was carried out using peripheral blood. The source is a man aged 70 or older who had recovered from COVID-19.

This chain uses TRBV9 with TRBJ1-2, with 7 bases aligning to TRBD1. CDR3 size: 13 residues. Trimming cost V 2 bases and J 7 bases; bases outside gene matches: 5. Germline CDR1 and CDR2: SGDLS and YYNGEE. Written as DNA, the CDR3 is TGTGCCAGCAGCGTGGTACAGGGGATTGGCTACACCTTC. The encoded protein is CASSVVQGIGYTF.

This clone was observed at least ten times. This chain uses TRBV5-1 with TRBJ1-1; D remains unclear. The CDR3 is made up of 13 amino acids. Germline CDR1 and CDR2: SGHRS and YFSETQ. Trimming removed 2 bases from V and 5 bases from J, with 10 bases in between. In DNA, the CDR3 is TGCGCCAGCAGCTTCTACTTTATTACTGAAGCTTTCTTT. Its protein is CASSFYFITEAFF.

V gene TRBV2 combines with J gene TRBJ1-1, with a tentative D call TRBD1 (5 bases). CDR1 and CDR2 (germline): SNHLY, FYNNEI. V lost 11 bases and J 4 bases, leaving 17 bases between the germline ends. This CDR3 is built from 13 residues. The CDR3 bases are TGTGCCTCCAAGCTAGGGGTTGGCACTGAAGCTTTCTTT. Translating gives CASKLGVGTEAFF.

The chain employs TRBV7-8 and TRBJ2-3; 8 nucleotides line up with TRBD1. V lost 10 bases and J lost 0; bases outside the gene matches: 3. Per the germline V gene, CDR1 is SGHVS and CDR2 is FQNEAQ. The CDR3 length is 13 residues. The CDR3 region has the DNA TGTGCCACAGACAGGGGTAGCACAGATACGCAGTATTTT. It translates to CATDRGSTDTQYF. The full variable domain, rest sourced from reference TRBV7-8 and TRBJ2-3, is GAGVSQSPRYKVAKRGQDVALRCDPISGHVSLFWYQQALGQGPEFLTYFQNEAQLDKSGLPSDRFFAERPEGSVSTLKIQRTQQEDSAVYLCATDRGSTDTQYFGPGTRLTVL.

The J gene is TRBJ1-1, the V gene TRBV30; D is perhaps TRBD1 (5 bases). This CDR3 comprises 15 residues. V was clipped by 4 bases and J by 1 base, with 16 bases between them. Germline assignment: CDR1 GTSNPN and CDR2 SVGIG (reference sequence). Here the CDR3 reads CAWTPQDKKNTEAFF. The CDR3 nucleotides are TGTGCCTGGACCCCACAGGACAAAAAGAACACTGAAGCTTTCTTT.

The rearrangement joins TRBV7-8 to TRBJ2-5; possible D gene TRBD1, 5 bases. CDR1 SGHVS and CDR2 FQNEAQ come from the germline V gene. V was trimmed by 3 bases and J by 3 bases, leaving 8 bases between them. The CDR3 runs 13 residues. CDR3 bases: TGTGCCAGCAGCTTGGAGACAGAAGAGACCCAGTACTTC. Translation gives CASSLETEETQYF. The full variable domain, with the rest looked up from reference TRBV7-8 and TRBJ2-5, is GAGVSQSPRYKVAKRGQDVALRCDPISGHVSLFWYQQALGQGPEFLTYFQNEAQLDKSGLPSDRFFAERPEGSVSTLKIQRTQQEDSAVYLCASSLETEETQYFGPGTRLLVL.

The V call is TRBV5-1, the J call TRBJ2-1, with D maybe TRBD2 (5 bases). Germline values: CDR1 SGHRS, CDR2 YFSETQ. V was shortened by 5 bases and J by 8 bases, with 11 bases between the two germline ends. This CDR3 has 12 residues. CDR3: CASREISDEQFF. CDR3 in DNA: TGCGCCAGCAGAGAAATTAGCGATGAGCAGTTCTTC.

The chain links TRBV5-8 to TRBJ2-7, with 8 nucleotides matching TRBD2. The germline V gene has CDR1 SGHTS and CDR2 YDEGEE. Unmatched junction bases numbered 13, after V lost 4 bases and J lost 1 base. The CDR3 length is 17 residues. CDR3 sequence (DNA): TGTGCCAGCAGCCGCACCGGACGGGGGGGCATATCCTACGAGCAGTACTTC. Protein: CASSRTGRGGISYEQYF.

The rearrangement joins TRBV4-2 to TRBJ2-7; 10 nucleotides line up with TRBD2. Germline V gene sequence: CDR1 LGHNA, CDR2 YNFKEQ. Trimming took 3 bases from V and 4 from J; bases not matched to a gene: 9. The CDR3 is 16 residues long. CDR3 loop: CASSHHNSGRKYEQYF. The CDR3 nucleotides read TGTGCCAGCAGCCATCACAATAGCGGGAGGAAGTACGAGCAGTACTTC.

The gene calls are TRBV6-5 and TRBJ1-1; no clear D gene. The CDR3 has 15 residues. Germline assignment: CDR1 MNHEY and CDR2 SVGAGI. V dropped 6 bases and J dropped 1 base, with 15 bases sitting between them. Here the CDR3 reads CASSRLRYGNTEAFF. The CDR3 DNA follows: TGTGCCAGCAGCCGACTGCGATACGGGAACACTGAAGCTTTCTTT.

This clone was counted a single time. This chain connects TRBV5-1 to TRBJ2-7; D gene ambiguous. Germline loops: CDR1 SGHRS, CDR2 YFSETQ. V gave up 5 bases and J gave up 5 bases, with 11 bases separating them. There are 12 residues in the CDR3. Here the CDR3 DNA reads TGCGCCAGCAGTTTCTCTCGGGACGAGCAGTACTTC. Its protein product is CASSFSRDEQYF. Filled out from reference TRBV5-1 and TRBJ2-7, the complete variable domain reads KAGVTQTPRYLIKTRGQQVTLSCSPISGHRSVSWYQQTPGQGLQFLFEYFSETQRNKGNFPGRFSGRQFSNSRSEMNVSTLELGDSALYLCASSFSRDEQYFGPGTRLTVT.

The chain combines TRBV3-1 (or the pseudogene TRBV3-2) with TRBJ2-7; D is unclear. The CDR3 has 13 amino acids. Germline CDR1 and CDR2: LGHDT and YNNKEL (reference sequence). Deletions cut 6 bases from V and 0 bases from J, with 9 bases between. The CDR3 sequence: CASSTALSYEQYF. The CDR3 nucleotides are TGTGCCAGCAGTACAGCACTCTCCTACGAGCAGTACTTC.

V and J are TRBV29-1 and TRBJ2-1; 9 positions match TRBD2. This CDR3 contains 14 residues. Germline V CDR1 and CDR2: SQVTM, ANQGSEA. The ends lost 4 bases at V and 3 bases at J; junction bases unmatched: 4. DNA of the CDR3: TGCAGCGTTGGGCTAGCGGGACTCTACAATGAGCAGTTCTTC. It yields the protein CSVGLAGLYNEQFF.

This clone was counted a single time. The chain joins TRBV5-1 to TRBJ2-7; 9 nucleotides agree with TRBD2. The CDR3 loop spans 17 amino acids. CDR1 SGHRS and CDR2 YFSETQ come from the germline V gene. Losses at the gene ends were 1 base for V and 5 bases for J; bases not matched to a gene: 13. The CDR3 sequence: CASSLSYGTSSMNEQYF. CDR3 in DNA: TGCGCCAGCAGCTTGTCATATGGGACTAGCAGTATGAACGAGCAGTACTTC.

The chain combines TRBV29-1 with TRBJ2-7; weak D call: TRBD1 (5 bases). Trimming cost V 5 bases and J 3 bases, with 14 bases left between them. Per the germline V gene, CDR1 is SQVTM and CDR2 is ANQGSEA. The CDR3 runs to 13 residues. In DNA form, the CDR3 reads TGCAGCGTTTCGTACAGGAACCACTACGAGCAGTACTTC. Amino acid sequence: CSVSYRNHYEQYF.

This clone was detected only a few times. The J gene is TRBJ1-1, the V gene TRBV24-1, with 9 bases aligning to TRBD1. Germline V gene data show CDR1 as KGHDR and CDR2 as SFDVKD. The CDR3 is 13 residues long. After removal of 12 bases from V and 5 bases from J, the junction contained 9 bases not matched to a gene. CDR3 sequence (DNA): TGTGCCTCCGGGACAGGGATGTGGACTGAAGCTTTCTTT. Amino acid sequence: CASGTGMWTEAFF.

The V gene is TRBV5-4, the J gene TRBJ2-7, with 9 bases identical to TRBD1. Trimming removed 4 bases from V and 0 bases from J; junction bases left unmatched: 8. The CDR3 spans 16 residues. The germline gives CDR1 SGHNT, CDR2 YYREEE (reference sequence). The CDR3 DNA follows: TGTGCCAGCAGCCCCATGACAGGGGGGAGCTCCTACGAGCAGTACTTC. Residues: CASSPMTGGSSYEQYF.

The chain has TRBV29-1 and TRBJ2-1; 9 positions agree with TRBD2. After removal of 8 bases from V and 0 bases from J, the junction contained 8 bases not matched to a gene. The germline CDR1 and CDR2 sequences are SQVTM and ANQGSEA. This CDR3 contains 15 residues. CDR3 nucleotide sequence: TGCAGCCATCCAAAAGCGGGAGGCTCCTACAATGAGCAGTTCTTC. It is translated as CSHPKAGGSYNEQFF.

The J gene is TRBJ2-5, the V gene TRBV28; 7 bases are shared with TRBD1. J lost 5 bases, V lost 4 bases, and 13 bases had no gene match. Germline V lookup: CDR1 MDHEN, CDR2 SYDVKM. The CDR3 sequence is 16 residues long. This CDR3 reads CASSSAEARGMETQYF. As DNA, the CDR3 is TGTGCCAGCAGTTCTGCGGAGGCCAGGGGGATGGAGACCCAGTACTTC.

On this clone itself: Other DNA sequences of this sample code for an identical CDR3. V and J are TRBV7-2 and TRBJ2-1; 8 positions match TRBD2. V shed 2 bases and J 0 bases; nucleotides not matched to a gene: 0. CDR3 length: 15 residues. The germline V gene encodes CDR1 SGHTA and CDR2 FQGNSA. The CDR3 region has the DNA TGTGCCAGCAGCTTAAGCGGGAGCTCCTACAATGAGCAGTTCTTC. This codes for CASSLSGSSYNEQFF.

V usage is TRBV6-2 or TRBV6-3 and J usage is TRBJ2-7; D remains ambiguous. The CDR3 consists of 16 residues. Trimming cost V 5 bases and J 2 bases, with 19 bases left between them. Germline V gives CDR1 MNHEY, CDR2 SVGEGT. The CDR3 DNA reads TGTGCCAGCAGTAGCCCCCTTGAGCAGGCGACCTACGAGCAGTACTTC. This encodes CASSSPLEQATYEQYF.

Only one count was recorded for this clone. The chain has TRBV29-1 and TRBJ1-2; 8 bases match TRBD1. The CDR3 extends over 13 amino acids. The J segment lost 7 bases and the V segment lost 5 bases, leaving 9 bases of the junction unmatched. Germline CDR1 is SQVTM and CDR2 is ANQGSEA. The CDR3 sequence: CSVRGQGALGYTF. The CDR3 nucleotides read TGCAGCGTTAGGGGCCAGGGGGCTCTTGGCTACACCTTC.

This chain uses TRBV6-4 with TRBJ1-1; D possibly corresponds to TRBD1 (6 bases). Trimming took 0 bases from V and 7 from J, leaving 24 bases between them. Germline V gene sequence: CDR1 MRHNA, CDR2 SNTAGT. CDR3 size: 18 residues. The DNA for the CDR3 is TGTGCCAGCAGTGACTCGACGAGGGGGGGACATCTGAGGGTTGAAGCTTTCTTT. Translation gives CASSDSTRGGHLRVEAFF.

The chain uses TRBV18 and TRBJ2-3; D is possibly TRBD1 (6 bases). In germline, CDR1 is KGHSH, CDR2 LQKENI. CDR3 length: 15 amino acids. Trimming pared 1 base from V and 2 bases from J, leaving 10 bases between. CDR3 DNA: TGTGCCAGCTCACCACTTGGGACAATCACAGATACGCAGTATTTT. It codes for CASSPLGTITDTQYF.

This sequence joins TRBV11-2 and TRBJ2-3; the match to TRBD2 covers 8 bases. Germline V gene data show CDR1 as SGHAT and CDR2 as FQNNGV. The CDR3 runs to 15 residues. J gave up 3 bases and V 4 bases, and 6 bases lay outside the gene matches. This CDR3 is CASSSIAGKTDTQYF. DNA of the CDR3: TGTGCCAGCAGCTCGATAGCGGGAAAAACAGATACGCAGTATTTT.

J is TRBJ2-5 and V is TRBV6-1; perhaps TRBD2 as D (6 bases). The CDR3 is 16 amino acids. CDR1 MNHNS and CDR2 SASEGT come from the germline V gene. Trimming cost V 0 bases and J 2 bases, with 13 bases left between them. CDR3 bases: TGTGCCAGCAGTGAAGCGCAGGCGGGGTATCAAGAGACCCAGTACTTC. Translating it yields CASSEAQAGYQETQYF.

The chain uses TRBV3-1 (or the pseudogene TRBV3-2) and TRBJ2-7; 10 nucleotides line up with TRBD2. Germline V gene lookup returns CDR1 LGHDT and CDR2 YNNKEL (reference sequence). The junction had 6 bases not matched to a gene; V was cut back by 3 bases and J by 1 base. This CDR3 has 16 residues. The CDR3 region is CASSHNPAGGSYEQYF. The CDR3, as DNA: TGTGCCAGCAGCCATAACCCAGCGGGAGGGTCCTACGAGCAGTACTTC.

This chain uses TRBV19 with TRBJ2-3, with D possibly being TRBD2 (5 bases). V lost 5 bases and J lost 0, with 15 bases in between. Germline assignment: CDR1 LNHDA and CDR2 SQIVND (reference sequence). The CDR3 is 16 amino acids. The CDR3 nucleotides read TGTGCCAGTAGTGGAGGTTTGACGAGTAGCACAGATACGCAGTATTTT. This translates into CASSGGLTSSTDTQYF. The variable domain in full, with the rest retrieved from reference TRBV19 and TRBJ2-3, is DGGITQSPKYLFRKEGQNVTLSCEQNLNHDAMYWYRQDPGQGLRLIYYSQIVNDFQKGDIAEGYSVSREKKESFPLTVTSAQKNPTAFYLCASSGGLTSSTDTQYFGPGTRLTVL.

This clone has ten or more counts. The J gene is TRBJ2-1, the V gene TRBV19; 10 nucleotides align to TRBD2. V lost 0 bases, J lost 10 bases, and 0 bases stayed unmatched. CDR1 and CDR2 (germline): LNHDA, SQIVND (reference sequence). This CDR3 has 13 residues. This CDR3 reads CASSIELAGEQFF. CDR3 sequence (DNA): TGTGCCAGTAGTATAGAACTAGCGGGAGAGCAGTTCTTC.

The rearrangement uses TRBV29-1 and TRBJ2-7, with TRBD2 matching over 7 bases. The CDR3 runs to 12 residues. With V trimmed by 5 bases and J by 4 bases, 5 bases remained unmatched. Germline assignment: CDR1 SQVTM and CDR2 ANQGSEA. Here the CDR3 DNA reads TGCAGCGTTCTAGCGGAGCAATACGAGCAGTACTTC. Encoded protein: CSVLAEQYEQYF.